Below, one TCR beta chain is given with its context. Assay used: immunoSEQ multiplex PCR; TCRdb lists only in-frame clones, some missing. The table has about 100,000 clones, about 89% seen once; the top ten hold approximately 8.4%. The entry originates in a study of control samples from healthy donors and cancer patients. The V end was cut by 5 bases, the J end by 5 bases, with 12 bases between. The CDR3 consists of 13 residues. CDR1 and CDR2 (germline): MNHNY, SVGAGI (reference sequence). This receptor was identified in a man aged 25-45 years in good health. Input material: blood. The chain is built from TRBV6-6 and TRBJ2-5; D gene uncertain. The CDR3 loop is CASSLTLQETQYF. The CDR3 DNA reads TGTGCCAGCAGTCTTACCCTCCAGGAGACCCAGTACTTC.